The clone carrying this TCR beta chain occurred a few times. The CDR3 runs to 17 residues. Germline V gene sequence: CDR1 MNHNY, CDR2 SVGAGI (reference sequence). V dropped 5 bases and J dropped 3 bases, with 17 bases sitting between them. These data originate in a study of blood T cell repertoires in COVID-19. Study as a whole: Specimens from acute and convalescent COVID-19 originated in the United States, Italy and Spain. In each case, the material was cDNA or gDNA derived from T cells, B-cell-depleted T cells, or PBMCs.

Authors' methods: Amplification from reference gene primers served as the basis for estimated nucleated cell counts. Clones were read by immunoSEQ multiplex PCR, and TCRdb kept only the in-frame ones, dropping some. The V and J calls and clone size were taken over from that table, and D and trimming were inferred from the DNA. The data contain more than 95,000 clones, approximately 72% of them singletons. This chain uses TRBV6-6 with TRBJ1-6; possible D gene TRBD1, 6 bases. The sequence was collected from a woman between 65 and 79 years old with acute or convalescent COVID-19. Sample: peripheral blood. The CDR3 loop is CASSRGVDSIYNSPLHF. The CDR3, as DNA: TGTGCCAGCAGTCGGGGAGTGGACAGCATCTATAATTCACCCCTCCACTTT.